This TCR beta chain was identified during a study of blood T cell repertoires in COVID-19. The repertoire was sequenced with immunoSEQ multiplex PCR; TCRdb's copy has only in-frame clones and lacks some. The table lists fewer than 250,000 clones, around 86% of them singletons, with approximately 7.2% in the top ten. Germline assignment: CDR1 MDHEN and CDR2 SYDVKM. The CDR3 has 15 residues. Between the trimmed V and J ends, which lost 2 bases and 4 bases, there was a span of 11 bases. The gene calls are TRBV28 and TRBJ2-2; weak D call: TRBD1 (5 bases). The TCR was taken from a man aged 30 to 45 in a cohort exposed to, infected with or recovered from COVID-19 (not recorded which). The sample taken for sequencing was PBMCs or T cells enriched from blood (not recorded which). The CDR3: CASSLIRVTTGELFF. CDR3 DNA sequence: TGTGCCAGCAGTTTAATCAGGGTAACCACCGGGGAGCTGTTTTTT.